This TCR beta chain is drawn from a study of blood T cell repertoires in COVID-19. Deletions cut 6 bases from V and 5 bases from J, with 16 bases between. CDR1 SQVTM and CDR2 ANQGSEA come from the germline V gene. The CDR3 runs to 13 residues. Generated by immunoSEQ multiplex PCR, the TCRdb table keeps only in-frame clones and is missing some. The data contain approximately 110,000 clones, 84% of them singletons. The sample comprised peripheral blood. This TCR was recovered from a woman aged 45-65 years with acute or convalescent COVID-19. The rearrangement uses TRBV29-1 and TRBJ1-1; a weak D match, TRBD1 (6 bases). The chain's CDR3 is CSVNPRGGTEAFF. CDR3 coding DNA: TGCAGCGTGAATCCCAGGGGTGGAACTGAAGCTTTCTTT.